Detailed here is one TCR beta chain. This entry is derived from a study of blood T cell repertoires in COVID-19. Looking at the study overall: There were acute and convalescent COVID-19 samples, and they came from the United States, Italy and Spain. PBMCs, B-cell-depleted T cells, or T cells provided the cDNA or gDNA that made up the material.

Study processing details: The authors estimated nucleated cell counts from reference gene primer amplification. Libraries were prepared by immunoSEQ multiplex PCR; TCRdb keeps only in-frame clonotypes and omits some of them. V, J and clone size are taken as reported in that table, and D and trimming were inferred from the DNA itself. Of 60,000 to 90,000 clones in the sample, approximately 79% were seen once. The V segment lost 4 bases and the J segment 6 bases; nucleotides outside the gene matches: 6. The germline CDR1 and CDR2 sequences are SGHDN and FVKESK. The CDR3 extends over 13 amino acids. V and J are TRBV14 and TRBJ2-7; TRBD2 matches 7 bases. The TCR was taken from a human donor with acute or convalescent COVID-19. The donor label of this sample is uncertain. Sequenced sample: peripheral blood. CDR3 DNA sequence: TGTGCCAGCAGCCTCATGGGAGGGAGCGAGCAGTACGTC. This encodes CASSLMGGSEQYV.